This note documents a single T cell receptor (beta chain) sequence. Its antigen is undetermined. The time point is: peripheral blood 6 weeks after treatment start. This sample was included in a study of PD-L1 blockade in urothelial cancer. Study-level background: When patients started atezolizumab at some point between 2013 and 2014, it was given at 1,200 mg intravenously every 3 weeks. In terms of prior chemotherapy, patients had received 0 to 3 regimens.

Overall study findings and caveats: Below-median TCR clonality that was measured in pretreatment blood predicted better survival.

Germline V lookup: CDR1 SGDLS, CDR2 YYNGEE. V shed 4 bases, J shed 6 bases, and the junction held 8 bases outside the gene matches. The CDR3 is made up of 16 amino acids. Clones were sequenced by immunoSEQ multiplex PCR, and TCRdb holds only the in-frame ones, with some missing. In the table there are 35,000 to 45,000 clones, less than 95% of which are singletons. The clonotype originates from a man between 65 and 80 years old with urothelial cancer. This rearrangement joins TRBV9 to TRBJ2-2, with 11 positions matching TRBD2. The input for sequencing was PBMCs, taken around atezolizumab (anti-PD-L1) treatment. The CDR3 is CASSLLAGGLAGELFF. The CDR3 DNA follows: TGTGCCAGCAGCCTGCTAGCGGGAGGCCTCGCCGGGGAGCTGTTTTTT.